The source of this TCR beta chain is a study of blood T cell repertoires in COVID-19. Participants came from under 30 US areas, aged roughly 18 to 89 years. Donors were grouped by their self-reported clinical history. Produced via immunoSEQ multiplex PCR; TCRdb's table is partial and in-frame only. Of under 300,000 clones listed, roughly 87% were seen once; the top ten hold roughly 6%. The CDR3 spans 16 residues. With 4 bases clipped from V and 6 bases from J, the junction kept 12 bases outside the gene matches. In germline, CDR1 is SGHNT, CDR2 YYREEE (reference sequence). The V call is TRBV5-4, the J call TRBJ2-2; 7 positions match TRBD1. The origin of this receptor is a woman aged 25 to 45 with acute COVID-19. Sequenced material: PBMCs or T cells enriched from blood (not recorded which). CDR3: CASSRDRELWAGELFF. In DNA form, the CDR3 reads TGTGCCAGCAGCCGCGACAGGGAATTGTGGGCCGGGGAGCTGTTTTTT.